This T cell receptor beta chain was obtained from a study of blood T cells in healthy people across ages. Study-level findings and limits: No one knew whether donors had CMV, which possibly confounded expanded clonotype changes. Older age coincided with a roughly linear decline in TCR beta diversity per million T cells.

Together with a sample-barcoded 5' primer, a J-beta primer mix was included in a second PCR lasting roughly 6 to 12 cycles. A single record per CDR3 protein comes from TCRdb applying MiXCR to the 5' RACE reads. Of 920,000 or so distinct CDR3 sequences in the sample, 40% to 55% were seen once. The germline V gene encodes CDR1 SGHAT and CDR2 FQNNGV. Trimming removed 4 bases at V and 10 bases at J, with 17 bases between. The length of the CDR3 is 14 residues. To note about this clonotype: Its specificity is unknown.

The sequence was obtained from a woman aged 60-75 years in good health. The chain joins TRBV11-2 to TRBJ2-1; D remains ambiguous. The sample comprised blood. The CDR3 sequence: CASSSRIIADEQFF. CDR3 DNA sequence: TGTGCCAGCAGCTCCCGTATAATAGCAGACGAGCAGTTCTTC.